The 13 T cell receptor beta chains below were found in one sample sequenced in a study of T cell changes during pregnancy in multiple sclerosis. Sequencing was performed with immunoSEQ multiplex PCR; in TCRdb, only in-frame clones are kept and a portion is missing. This table has fewer than 150,000 clones, around 97% appearing once. The specimen was peripheral blood, collected after pregnancy. Every receptor here comes from a female donor with multiple sclerosis, enrolled in a pregnancy study.

The V gene is TRBV5-5, the J gene TRBJ1-3; D is uncertain. Germline assignment: CDR1 SGHKS and CDR2 YYEKEE (reference sequence). V gave up 2 bases and J gave up 6 bases, with 12 bases separating them. There are 14 residues in the CDR3. The CDR3 loop reads CASSFDVAANTIYF. The CDR3 nucleotides read TGTGCCAGCAGCTTTGATGTAGCCGCAAACACCATATATTTT.

The chain has TRBV19 and TRBJ2-3; D may be TRBD2 (7 bases). The germline V and J ends were trimmed by 4 bases and 1 base, with 12 bases remaining between them. The germline gives CDR1 LNHDA, CDR2 SQIVND (reference sequence). The CDR3 spans 15 residues. CDR3 nucleotide sequence: TGTGCCAGTAGTAGGGGGGGCGCCGGCACAGATACGCAGTATTTT. Protein: CASSRGGAGTDTQYF. Together with reference TRBV19 and TRBJ2-3, the CDR3 gives the full variable domain: DGGITQSPKYLFRKEGQNVTLSCEQNLNHDAMYWYRQDPGQGLRLIYYSQIVNDFQKGDIAEGYSVSREKKESFPLTVTSAQKNPTAFYLCASSRGGAGTDTQYFGPGTRLTVL.

The genes are TRBV18 and TRBJ1-5; D possibly corresponds to TRBD1 (5 bases). Germline V gene data show CDR1 as KGHSH and CDR2 as LQKENI. Trimming removed 5 bases at V and 7 bases at J, with 15 bases between. The CDR3 totals 14 residues. The CDR3 region is CASSSSGVPQPQHF. The CDR3 DNA reads as TGTGCCAGCTCATCCTCGGGGGTGCCACAGCCCCAGCATTTT.

The rearrangement uses TRBV5-6 and TRBJ2-1, with 9 bases fitting TRBD1. Germline values: CDR1 SGHDT, CDR2 YYEEEE. There are 15 residues in the CDR3. V shed 4 bases and J 2 bases; nucleotides not matched to a gene: 4. The CDR3 coding sequence is TGTGCCAGCAGCGTTACAGGGGGCGCCTACAATGAGCAGTTCTTC. Amino acid sequence: CASSVTGGAYNEQFF.

This chain connects TRBV5-4 to TRBJ2-1; 12 bases line up with TRBD1. Germline assignment: CDR1 SGHNT and CDR2 YYREEE (reference sequence). The CDR3 covers 17 residues. The J segment lost 1 base and the V segment lost 4 bases, leaving 6 bases of the junction unmatched. The CDR3 sequence is CASSLGTGGRSYNEQFF. The CDR3, as DNA: TGTGCCAGCAGCCTAGGGACAGGGGGCCGATCCTACAATGAGCAGTTCTTC. The whole variable domain, remainder taken from reference TRBV5-4 and TRBJ2-1, is ETGVTQSPTHLIKTRGQQVTLRCSSQSGHNTVSWYQQALGQGPQFIFQYYREEENGRGNFPPRFSGLQFPNYSSELNVNALELDDSALYLCASSLGTGGRSYNEQFFGPGTRLTVL.

The CDR3 loop is CASSLEGTLKNTGELFF. CDR3 bases: TGTGCCAGCAGCTTAGAAGGGACTCTGAAAAACACCGGGGAGCTGTTTTTT. This chain joins TRBV7-8 and TRBJ2-2; the D gene is possibly TRBD2 (6 bases). Trimming took off 1 base at V and 2 bases at J, with 14 bases between the two ends. The CDR3 is 17 amino acids. Germline V gene lookup returns CDR1 SGHVS and CDR2 FQNEAQ. Full variable domain (missing parts from reference TRBV7-8 and TRBJ2-2): GAGVSQSPRYKVAKRGQDVALRCDPISGHVSLFWYQQALGQGPEFLTYFQNEAQLDKSGLPSDRFFAERPEGSVSTLKIQRTQQEDSAVYLCASSLEGTLKNTGELFFGEGSRLTVL.

The chain links TRBV9 to TRBJ1-1, with TRBD1 matching over 8 bases. The CDR3 has 15 amino acids. Germline values: CDR1 SGDLS, CDR2 YYNGEE. Losses at the gene ends were 3 bases for V and 2 bases for J; bases not matched to a gene: 6. CDR3 DNA sequence: TGTGCCAGCAGCGGGATACAGGGGGGAAACACTGAAGCTTTCTTT. Translation: CASSGIQGGNTEAFF. Looking up the rest from reference TRBV9 and TRBJ1-1 gives the full variable domain: DSGVTQTPKHLITATGQRVTLRCSPRSGDLSVYWYQQSLDQGLQFLIQYYNGEERAKGNILERFSAQQFPDLHSELNLSSLELGDSALYFCASSGIQGGNTEAFFGQGTRLTVV.

V and J are TRBV7-8 and TRBJ2-1; D might be TRBD1 (6 bases). Germline assignment: CDR1 SGHVS and CDR2 FQNEAQ. V shed 1 base and J shed 0 bases, with 10 bases lying between them. The CDR3 totals 16 residues. CDR3 loop: CASSLGGHFSYNEQFF. CDR3 DNA: TGTGCCAGCAGCTTAGGGGGACATTTCTCCTACAATGAGCAGTTCTTC.

The rearrangement joins TRBV19 to TRBJ2-7; TRBD2 is a possible D gene (6 bases). The length of the CDR3 is 15 residues. V dropped 5 bases and J dropped 2 bases, with 16 bases sitting between them. CDR1 and CDR2 (germline): LNHDA, SQIVND (reference sequence). Here the CDR3 reads CASSPRRRETYEQYF. Here the CDR3 DNA reads TGTGCCAGTAGTCCCCGGAGGAGGGAGACCTACGAGCAGTACTTC.

V usage is TRBV5-1 and J usage is TRBJ1-3; 7 nucleotides align to TRBD1. Germline assignment: CDR1 SGHRS and CDR2 YFSETQ. V lost 2 bases, J lost 3 bases, and 14 bases stayed unmatched. CDR3 size: 18 residues. The CDR3 is CASSLSPLAGGSGNTIYF. In DNA form, the CDR3 reads TGCGCCAGCAGCTTAAGTCCCCTCGCAGGGGGTAGTGGAAACACCATATATTTT.

The rearrangement links TRBV7-8 to TRBJ2-3; D is ambiguous. This CDR3 is 16 amino acids long. Trimming cost V 2 bases and J 3 bases, with 15 bases left between them. Germline loops: CDR1 SGHVS, CDR2 FQNEAQ. Here the CDR3 reads CASSLLTFEITDTQYF. In DNA, the CDR3 is TGTGCCAGCAGCTTACTAACCTTTGAAATTACAGATACGCAGTATTTT.

The sample holds one count of this clone. This chain joins TRBV7-3 and TRBJ2-1; unclear D gene. V lost 5 bases, J lost 6 bases, and 11 bases lay in between. CDR1 and CDR2 from the germline V gene are SGHTA and FQGTGA. The CDR3 length is 13 residues. In DNA, the CDR3 is TGTGCCAGCAGCCCCCGGGTTGGCAATGAGCAGTTCTTC. It codes for CASSPRVGNEQFF.

The chain carries TRBV9 and TRBJ2-7; 9 nucleotides line up with TRBD1. This CDR3 is built from 15 residues. J lost 3 bases, V lost 0 bases, and 4 bases had no gene match. Germline V gene lookup returns CDR1 SGDLS and CDR2 YYNGEE. CDR3: CASSVETGGLYEQYF. The CDR3 DNA reads TGTGCCAGCAGCGTAGAAACAGGGGGCCTCTACGAGCAGTACTTC.